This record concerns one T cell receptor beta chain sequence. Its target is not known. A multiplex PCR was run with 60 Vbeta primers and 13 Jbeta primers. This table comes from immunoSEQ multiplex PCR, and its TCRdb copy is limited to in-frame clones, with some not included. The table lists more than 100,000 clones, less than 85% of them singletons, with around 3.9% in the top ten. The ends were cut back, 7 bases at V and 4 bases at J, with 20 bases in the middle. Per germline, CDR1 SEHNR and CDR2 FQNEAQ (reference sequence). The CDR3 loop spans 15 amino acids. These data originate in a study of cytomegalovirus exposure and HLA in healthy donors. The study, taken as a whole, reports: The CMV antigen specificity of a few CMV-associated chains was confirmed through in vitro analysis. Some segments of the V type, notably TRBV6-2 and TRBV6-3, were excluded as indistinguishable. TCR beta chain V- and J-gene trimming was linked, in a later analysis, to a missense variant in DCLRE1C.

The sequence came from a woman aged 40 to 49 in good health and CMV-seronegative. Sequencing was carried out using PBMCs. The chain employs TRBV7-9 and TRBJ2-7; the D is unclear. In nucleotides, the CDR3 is TGTGCCAGCATTTTCAAGCAGAAGGCGGCATACGAGCAGTACTTC. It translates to CASIFKQKAAYEQYF. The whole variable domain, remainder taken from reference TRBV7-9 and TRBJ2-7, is DTGVSQNPRHKITKRGQNVTFRCDPISEHNRLYWYRQTLGQGPEFLTYFQNEAQLEKSRLLSDRFSAERPKGSFSTLEIQRTEQGDSAMYLCASIFKQKAAYEQYFGPGTRLTVT.